This T cell receptor (beta chain) was profiled in a study of T cell repertoires in cytomegalovirus infection. About the research overall: Peptides in the study included HLA-C-restricted and HLA-B-restricted CMV epitopes. Points from the study as a whole: Predominance within the ex vivo response was attributable to HLA-C-restricted CMV-specific TCR beta clonotypes. Using cumulative public TCR beta family frequency, the authors identified those who carried CMV together with the relevant HLA.

In this sample, this clonotype turned up many times. The target antigen is unknown. Per germline, CDR1 SGHVS and CDR2 FQNEAQ. The CDR3 is made up of 13 amino acids. The V end lost 3 bases, the J end lost 0 bases, and 5 bases lay between the germline ends. One entry per CDR3 protein results from TCRdb running MiXCR on the reads. Among roughly 340,000 distinct CDR3 sequences listed, around 29% were seen once. Sample: cultured PBMCs, taken from culture after CMV antigen stimulation. The chain uses TRBV7-8 and TRBJ1-1; D remains ambiguous. This TCR derives from a human donor in good health (CMV status not recorded). Some clones in this sample may be carry-over from other donors' samples. The CDR3, as DNA: TGTGCCAGCAGCTTCCTGATGAACACTGAAGCTTTCTTT. Translation gives CASSFLMNTEAFF.